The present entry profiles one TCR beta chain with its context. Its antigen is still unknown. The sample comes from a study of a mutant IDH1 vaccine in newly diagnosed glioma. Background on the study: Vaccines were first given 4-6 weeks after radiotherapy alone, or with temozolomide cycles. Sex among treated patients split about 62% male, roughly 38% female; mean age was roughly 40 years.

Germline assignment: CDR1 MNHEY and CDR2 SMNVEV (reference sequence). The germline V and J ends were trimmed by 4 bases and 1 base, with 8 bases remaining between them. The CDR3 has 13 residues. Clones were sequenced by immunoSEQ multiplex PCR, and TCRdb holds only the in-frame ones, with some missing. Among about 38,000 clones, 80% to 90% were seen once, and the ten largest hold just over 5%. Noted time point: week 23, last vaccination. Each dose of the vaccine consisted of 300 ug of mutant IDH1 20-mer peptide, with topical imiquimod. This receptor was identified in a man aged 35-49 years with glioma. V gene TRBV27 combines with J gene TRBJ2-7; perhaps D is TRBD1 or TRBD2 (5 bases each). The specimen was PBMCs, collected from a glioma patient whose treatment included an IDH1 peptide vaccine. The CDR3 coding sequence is TGTGCCAGCAGTTGGGGGAAGTCCTACGAGCAGTACTTC. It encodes CASSWGKSYEQYF.